The 17 T cell receptor beta chains below were found in one sample sequenced in a study of cytomegalovirus exposure and HLA in healthy donors (dated by TCRdb to the late 2010s). Libraries were built with the immunoSEQ multiplex PCR assay. The table was pulled from immuneACCESS by TCRdb, which kept in-frame rearrangements only. Such tables lose some clones; where checked, under half of the loss comes from unresolved V genes, and the rest has no known cause. Counted in this sample were over 120,000 clones; 87% of them appeared once. The ten top clones hold less than 5.5% of the sample. Input material: PBMCs. The receptors stem from a young man in good health and CMV-seropositive.

The J gene is TRBJ2-7, the V gene TRBV7-2; 7 bases align to TRBD2. Germline V CDR1 and CDR2: SGHTA, FQGNSA. V gave up 4 bases and J gave up 3 bases; unmatched junction bases: 9. CDR3 length: 15 amino acids. The CDR3 DNA reads as TGTGCCAGCAGCTCCTCTGGGACTACTTACTACGAGCAGTACTTC. This sequence encodes CASSSSGTTYYEQYF.

The chain recombines TRBV9 with TRBJ2-1, with TRBD2 as a possible D gene (6 bases). This CDR3 has 14 residues. Deletions cut 2 bases from V and 9 bases from J, with 15 bases between. Germline V gene lookup returns CDR1 SGDLS and CDR2 YYNGEE. The CDR3 bases are TGTGCCAGCAGCGTGGGGGGAGACTCTCTTGAGCAGTTCTTC. Its protein is CASSVGGDSLEQFF.

The chain links TRBV2 to TRBJ1-4; D uncertain. The CDR3 spans 14 residues. CDR1 is SNHLY, CDR2 FYNNEI, per germline. V lost 6 bases and J lost 0, with 8 bases in between. CDR3 sequence: CASSSQATNEKLFF. Here the CDR3 DNA reads TGTGCCAGCAGCTCCCAGGCAACTAATGAAAAACTGTTTTTT.

This clone has only one observation. V usage is TRBV1 and J usage is TRBJ2-7; the table's TRBD2 call for D was not verified on the DNA. TRBV1 is recorded as a pseudogene. The CDR3 has 15 residues. The DNA of the CDR3 is TGCACCAGCCGGCGGGCGACTACCGCGGACTACGAGCAGTACTTC. It translates to CTSRRATTADYEQYF.

This chain uses TRBV9 with TRBJ2-1; no clear D gene. Germline V lookup: CDR1 SGDLS, CDR2 YYNGEE. Trimming removed 1 base at V and 2 bases at J, with 10 bases between. This CDR3 has 15 amino acids. The CDR3 coding sequence is TGTGCCAGCAGCGTATCCGCGGAGACCTACAATGAGCAGTTCTTC. Protein product: CASSVSAETYNEQFF.

The chain combines TRBV11-2 with TRBJ2-6, with D perhaps TRBD1 (5 bases). Germline CDR1 and CDR2: SGHAT and FQNNGV. Trimming took off 6 bases at V and 2 bases at J, with 14 bases between the two ends. The length of the CDR3 is 16 residues. CDR3 sequence: CASRKQGTTGANVLTF. DNA for the CDR3: TGTGCCAGCAGGAAGCAGGGAACAACTGGGGCCAACGTCCTGACTTTC.

The V and J genes are TRBV29-1 and TRBJ2-5; 7 nucleotides line up with TRBD2. The CDR3 sequence is 12 residues long. The V gene end was trimmed by 6 bases and the J gene end by 2 bases; junction bases not matched to a gene: 3. Germline V gene lookup returns CDR1 SQVTM and CDR2 ANQGSEA. The CDR3, as DNA: TGCAGCGTCCGGGGGGTTCAAGAGACCCAGTACTTC. It codes for CSVRGVQETQYF.

This clone was seen a handful of times. V is TRBV2 and J is TRBJ1-1, with 9 bases matching TRBD1. The CDR3 loop spans 13 amino acids. The ends lost 8 bases at V and 5 bases at J; junction bases unmatched: 6. Per the germline V gene, CDR1 is SNHLY and CDR2 is FYNNEI. DNA for the CDR3: TGTGCCAGCCTGGGACAGGGAAATACTGAAGCTTTCTTT. Translating gives CASLGQGNTEAFF.

This clone was recorded once. The chain employs TRBV7-6 and TRBJ1-1; 12 positions match TRBD1. V trimming: 6 bases; J trimming: 3 bases; junction bases outside the gene matches: 14. Germline V gene sequence: CDR1 SGHVS, CDR2 FNYEAQ. The length of the CDR3 is 18 residues. The CDR3 sequence is CASSPLPGQGALYTEAFF. Here the CDR3 DNA reads TGTGCCAGCAGTCCTCTCCCGGGACAGGGGGCTCTTTACACTGAAGCTTTCTTT.

The chain has TRBV5-1 and TRBJ2-1; 9 nucleotides agree with TRBD2. Germline V gene sequence: CDR1 SGHRS, CDR2 YFSETQ. Trimming took 4 bases from V and 7 from J; bases not matched to a gene: 12. This CDR3 is built from 16 residues. CDR3 protein: CASSRGLARTVNEQFF. CDR3 nucleotides: TGCGCCAGCAGCCGCGGACTAGCGAGGACTGTAAATGAGCAGTTCTTC.

This chain joins TRBV7-9 and TRBJ2-3, with a possible D match to TRBD1 (6 bases). CDR3 length equals 16 residues. V gave up 3 bases and J gave up 0 bases, with 13 bases separating them. Germline-derived CDR1 and CDR2 are SEHNR and FQNEAQ (reference sequence). DNA for the CDR3: TGTGCCAGCAGCTTTAGGCGGACAGAGAGCACAGATACGCAGTATTTT. Translation gives CASSFRRTESTDTQYF.

This clone was seen once. This rearrangement joins TRBV28 to TRBJ2-7, with D tentatively TRBD2 (6 bases). The CDR3 extends over 13 amino acids. From germline, CDR1 is MDHEN and CDR2 SYDVKM. The V and J ends lost 6 bases and 2 bases respectively, with 11 bases between them. CDR3 nucleotides: TGTGCCAGCAGCCCGTCGGGGGCCTACGAGCAGTACTTC. Its protein is CASSPSGAYEQYF.

The V gene is TRBV7-9, the J gene TRBJ2-1; TRBD2 agrees at 11 bases. Losses at the gene ends were 4 bases for V and 6 bases for J; bases not matched to a gene: 8. CDR1 and CDR2 (germline): SEHNR, FQNEAQ (reference sequence). The CDR3 extends over 16 amino acids. The CDR3 is CASSSRGLAASNEQFF. CDR3 sequence (DNA): TGTGCCAGCAGCTCCAGGGGACTAGCGGCTTCCAATGAGCAGTTCTTC.

The V gene is TRBV21-1, the J gene TRBJ1-2; the table names TRBD1, a call not compared with the DNA. TRBV21-1 is a documented pseudogene. The CDR3 has 13 residues. The CDR3 bases are TGTGCCAGCTTACGGACAGTTTCTTATGGCTACACCTTC. It encodes CASLRTVSYGYTF.

The chain employs TRBV5-1 and TRBJ1-1, with a tentative D call TRBD1 (6 bases). V shed 4 bases and J shed 0 bases, with 16 bases lying between them. Germline values: CDR1 SGHRS, CDR2 YFSETQ. The CDR3 is 16 amino acids. CDR3 amino acids: CASSREGGQMNTEAFF. The CDR3 DNA sequence: TGCGCCAGCAGCCGGGAGGGGGGCCAGATGAACACTGAAGCTTTCTTT.

A single count supports this clone. The rearrangement joins TRBV19 to TRBJ1-1; 7 positions match TRBD1. Germline CDR1 is LNHDA and CDR2 is SQIVND (reference sequence). Trimming at V came to 5 bases and at J to 5 bases, leaving 5 bases not matched to a gene. This CDR3 has 13 residues. The CDR3 sequence: CASSGTGVTEAFF. CDR3 coding DNA: TGTGCCAGTAGTGGTACAGGGGTTACTGAAGCTTTCTTT.

The rearrangement joins TRBV2 to TRBJ1-2; TRBD1 aligns across 8 bases. CDR3 length equals 15 residues. J lost 7 bases, V lost 6 bases, and 13 bases had no gene match. Germline CDR1 SNHLY, CDR2 FYNNEI. The CDR3 bases are TGTGCCAGCAGGGGGGTTGGACAGGGAAGAAGTGGCTACACCTTC. As protein: CASRGVGQGRSGYTF.